Shown below are 28 T cell receptor beta chains from a single sample sequenced in a study of blood T cell repertoires in COVID-19. The method was immunoSEQ multiplex PCR; TCRdb's version includes in-frame clones alone and lacks a portion of them. The table shows over 40,000 clones, with under 85% occurring only once. Specimen: peripheral blood. Receptor source: a man aged 55 to 69 with active COVID-19.

The chain uses TRBV6-1 and TRBJ2-2; 9 bases line up with TRBD2. This CDR3 has 17 amino acids. CDR1 is MNHNS and CDR2 is SASEGT in the germline V gene. J was trimmed by 6 bases and V by 2 bases; bases with no gene match: 10. The CDR3 coding sequence is TGTGCCAGCAGTGAATCGGTTAGCGGGGGCAGAGCCGGGGAGCTGTTTTTT. The encoded protein is CASSESVSGGRAGELFF.

CDR3 protein: CSVRTTRSSYEQYF. As DNA, the CDR3 is TGCAGCGTGAGGACTACTCGAAGTTCCTACGAGCAGTACTTC. The chain uses TRBV29-1 and TRBJ2-7; D might be TRBD2 (6 bases). This CDR3 contains 14 residues. The V and J ends lost 6 bases and 1 base respectively, with 16 bases between them. The V gene's germline CDR1 is SQVTM and CDR2 ANQGSEA.

This sequence joins TRBV7-5 and TRBJ2-7; the D segment call TRBD2 is taken from the table without a DNA check. TRBV7-5 is designated a pseudogene. The CDR3 consists of 14 residues. The CDR3 spells CVRSFPRDNYEQYF. The CDR3 DNA reads TGTGTCAGAAGCTTCCCGAGGGATAACTACGAGCAGTACTTC.

The chain carries TRBV6-1 and TRBJ2-7, with 8 bases aligning to TRBD1. Per germline, CDR1 MNHNS and CDR2 SASEGT. The ends lost 4 bases at V and 2 bases at J; junction bases unmatched: 16. CDR3 size: 18 residues. The CDR3 is CASSVLLPSGQGPYEQYF. DNA for the CDR3: TGTGCCAGCAGTGTACTCTTGCCCTCCGGACAGGGCCCCTACGAGCAGTACTTC.

The chain is built from TRBV21-1 and TRBJ2-1; whether TRBD1, the table's D call, matches the DNA was not checked. TRBV21-1 is noted as a pseudogene. The CDR3 consists of 16 residues. The CDR3 region is CASSVRDRGSSNEQFF. The CDR3 region has the DNA TGTGCCAGCAGCGTCCGGGACAGGGGGAGTAGCAATGAGCAGTTCTTC.

This chain joins TRBV10-3 and TRBJ2-1; 14 bases are shared with TRBD2. The junction had 2 bases not matched to a gene; V was cut back by 10 bases and J by 0 bases. The CDR3 runs 15 residues. Germline V gene lookup returns CDR1 ENHRY and CDR2 SYGVKD. The chain's CDR3 is CATGLAGGSYNEQFF. CDR3 sequence (DNA): TGTGCCACTGGACTAGCGGGAGGCTCCTACAATGAGCAGTTCTTC.

This chain connects TRBV5-6 to TRBJ1-6, with TRBD1 matching over 9 bases. The V gene end was trimmed by 3 bases and the J gene end by 7 bases; junction bases not matched to a gene: 5. The germline gives CDR1 SGHDT, CDR2 YYEEEE. The CDR3 loop spans 15 amino acids. The CDR3 region has the DNA TGTGCCAGCAGCTACACAGGGGGCCAGAATTCACCCCTCCACTTT. Translated, it gives CASSYTGGQNSPLHF.

The chain has TRBV3-1 (or the pseudogene TRBV3-2) and TRBJ1-5, with TRBD1 identical over 8 bases. V lost 0 bases and J lost 6; bases outside the gene matches: 4. The CDR3 runs 15 residues. The germline V gene has CDR1 LGHDT and CDR2 YNNKEL (reference sequence). In DNA, the CDR3 is TGTGCCAGCAGCCAAGATCAGGACAGGGCTCAGCCCCAGCATTTT. Translating it yields CASSQDQDRAQPQHF.

V gene TRBV9 combines with J gene TRBJ1-5; 10 bases line up with TRBD1. V trimming: 5 bases; J trimming: 9 bases; junction bases outside the gene matches: 11. The CDR3 is 15 residues long. Germline values: CDR1 SGDLS, CDR2 YYNGEE. CDR3 sequence (DNA): TGTGCCAGCAGTCGGGGACAGGGGCCGCTAGGGCCCCAGCATTTT. This encodes CASSRGQGPLGPQHF.

The chain joins TRBV11-2 to TRBJ1-5, with unresolved D. In germline, CDR1 is SGHAT, CDR2 FQNNGV. The V end lost 5 bases, the J end lost 10 bases, and 15 bases lay between the germline ends. The CDR3 totals 13 residues. In nucleotides, the CDR3 is TGTGCCAGCAGCCTTACCCCGACTCTTCCCCAGCATTTT. Translated: CASSLTPTLPQHF.

The gene calls are TRBV2 and TRBJ2-2; 8 nucleotides match TRBD2. J gave up 1 base and V 4 bases, and 2 bases lay outside the gene matches. Germline CDR1 SNHLY, CDR2 FYNNEI. There are 15 residues in the CDR3. CDR3 DNA: TGTGCCAGCAGTGGGCTAGCGGGGAACACCGGGGAGCTGTTTTTT. Its protein product is CASSGLAGNTGELFF.

This clone is a singleton in its sample. The chain links TRBV19 to TRBJ1-2, with 9 bases aligning to TRBD1. Losses at the gene ends were 6 bases for V and 8 bases for J; bases not matched to a gene: 7. This CDR3 has 13 amino acids. Looked up from germline, CDR1 is LNHDA and CDR2 is SQIVND (reference sequence). CDR3 DNA sequence: TGTGCCAGTAGGGAGGGACAGGGTGGCGGCTACACCTTC. It yields the protein CASREGQGGGYTF.

The genes are TRBV10-1 and TRBJ2-7; TRBD2 matches at 13 bases. From germline, CDR1 is WNHNN and CDR2 SYGVQD (reference sequence). With 4 bases clipped from V and 1 base from J, the junction kept 7 bases outside the gene matches. The CDR3 is 17 amino acids. The CDR3 sequence: CASSASTTSGRSYEQYF. Here the CDR3 DNA reads TGCGCCAGCAGTGCCTCCACGACTAGCGGGAGGTCCTACGAGCAGTACTTC.

The chain's CDR3 is CASMAENDYEQYF. CDR3 DNA: TGTGCCAGCATGGCGGAGAATGATTACGAGCAGTACTTC. The chain links TRBV27 to TRBJ2-7, with D uncertain. This CDR3 is built from 13 residues. Germline V lookup: CDR1 MNHEY, CDR2 SMNVEV (reference sequence). V was trimmed by 7 bases and J by 4 bases, leaving 14 bases between them.

This clone is a singleton in its sample. CDR3 DNA: TGTGCCAGCTCACCTCCCCTGAGGGAACGCTACACCTTC. Protein sequence: CASSPPLRERYTF. The chain is built from TRBV18 and TRBJ1-2; the D is unclear. Trimming took off 3 bases at V and 9 bases at J, with 14 bases between the two ends. The CDR3 runs 13 residues. The germline CDR1 and CDR2 sequences are KGHSH and LQKENI.

The chain employs TRBV6-5 and TRBJ2-7, with D maybe TRBD2 (6 bases). V was trimmed by 10 bases and J by 4 bases, leaving 17 bases between them. The CDR3 spans 13 residues. The germline V gene has CDR1 MNHEY and CDR2 SVGAGI. CDR3 in DNA: TGTGCCACCGCTTTGGGGGAGGCTTACGAGCAGTACTTC. Translation gives CATALGEAYEQYF.

This clone was counted only a few times. V usage is TRBV27 and J usage is TRBJ1-4; 7 nucleotides match TRBD1. The germline gives CDR1 MNHEY, CDR2 SMNVEV (reference sequence). CDR3 length: 15 residues. The trim removed 6 bases at V and 2 bases at J, leaving 6 bases unmatched. DNA of the CDR3: TGTGCCAGCAGACGAACAGGGGACACTAATGAAAAACTGTTTTTT. It yields the protein CASRRTGDTNEKLFF.

This chain connects TRBV6-5 to TRBJ1-2; no definite D call. The germline V gene encodes CDR1 MNHEY and CDR2 SVGAGI. The CDR3 extends over 12 amino acids. V shed 4 bases and J shed 5 bases, with 8 bases lying between them. The CDR3 coding sequence is TGTGCCAGCAGTTCGCTTAGTTATGGCTACACCTTC. Translated: CASSSLSYGYTF.

There are a few counts of this clone. The chain couples TRBV19 to TRBJ1-6; tentatively, D is TRBD1 (6 bases). Germline assignment: CDR1 LNHDA and CDR2 SQIVND (reference sequence). The CDR3 spans 14 residues. V was pared by 1 base and J by 6 bases, with 7 bases between. CDR3 nucleotides: TGTGCCAGTAGTATAGGGACAGCTAATTCACCCCTCCACTTT. Translated: CASSIGTANSPLHF.

With respect to this clone: A junction boundary mismatches the germline segment, possibly from a read error. J is TRBJ2-3 and V is TRBV2, with 13 bases identical to TRBD2. CDR1 is SNHLY, CDR2 FYNNEI, per germline. There are 15 residues in the CDR3. CDR3 residues: CASGETSGRMDTQYF. For the CDR3, the DNA is TGTGCCAGCGGTGAGACTAGCGGGAGGATGGATACGCAGTATTTT.

The chain combines TRBV29-1 with TRBJ2-5; the D is unclear. CDR1 and CDR2 from the germline V gene are SQVTM and ANQGSEA. Trimming took 0 bases from V and 0 from J, leaving 14 bases between them. This CDR3 has 16 residues. The CDR3 DNA sequence: TGCAGCGTTGAAGATCCTGAGTTTTTATACCAAGAGACCCAGTACTTC. Translating gives CSVEDPEFLYQETQYF.

This clone was seen a handful of times. The chain has TRBV28 and TRBJ2-3; no clear D. This CDR3 spans 13 amino acids. V shed 3 bases and J shed 1 base, with 5 bases lying between them. Germline-derived CDR1 and CDR2 are MDHEN and SYDVKM. The CDR3 nucleotides are TGTGCCAGCAGTTTTTCGGGCACAGATACGCAGTATTTT. Protein product: CASSFSGTDTQYF.

The genes are TRBV2 and TRBJ2-4, with TRBD2 matching over 10 bases. With 5 bases clipped from V and 7 bases from J, the junction kept 11 bases outside the gene matches. The CDR3 totals 16 residues. Looked up from germline, CDR1 is SNHLY and CDR2 is FYNNEI. CDR3 sequence: CASSPRGAGGLNIQYF. The CDR3 DNA reads TGTGCCAGCAGTCCCCGGGGAGCGGGGGGGCTGAACATTCAGTACTTC.

The chain employs TRBV2 and TRBJ2-5; 7 bases line up with TRBD2. The germline gives CDR1 SNHLY, CDR2 FYNNEI. This CDR3 comprises 13 residues. Trimming removed 9 bases from V and 3 bases from J; junction bases left unmatched: 7. The DNA for the CDR3 is TGTGCCAGGGGGGACTATCATGAAGAGACCCAGTACTTC. The encoded protein is CARGDYHEETQYF. The whole variable domain, remainder taken from reference TRBV2 and TRBJ2-5, is EPEVTQTPSHQVTQMGQEVILRCVPISNHLYFYWYRQILGQKVEFLVSFYNNEISEKSEIFDDQFSVERPDGSNFTLKIRSTKLEDSAMYFCARGDYHEETQYFGPGTRLLVL.

The rearrangement links TRBV5-8 to TRBJ2-1; 11 nucleotides align to TRBD2. V was pared by 3 bases and J by 3 bases, with 2 bases of the junction left unmatched. This CDR3 is 15 amino acids long. Per germline, CDR1 SGHTS and CDR2 YDEGEE. The CDR3 nucleotides read TGTGCCAGCAGCTCGGGACTAGCGGTCTACAATGAGCAGTTCTTC. This codes for CASSSGLAVYNEQFF.

The chain couples TRBV28 to TRBJ2-1; the match to TRBD2 covers 7 bases. Germline CDR1 reads MDHEN; CDR2 reads SYDVKM. J was trimmed by 7 bases and V by 5 bases; bases with no gene match: 5. The CDR3 loop spans 13 amino acids. The CDR3 DNA sequence: TGTGCCAGCAGTGCGCCGGGGGGAAATGAGCAGTTCTTC. Protein: CASSAPGGNEQFF. Variable domain in full (rest from reference TRBV28 and TRBJ2-1): DVKVTQSSRYLVKRTGEKVFLECVQDMDHENMFWYRQDPGLGLRLIYFSYDVKMKEKGDIPEGYSVSREKKERFSLILESASTNQTSMYLCASSAPGGNEQFFGPGTRLTVL.

This sequence joins TRBV12-3 or TRBV12-4 and TRBJ2-2; the D is unclear. This CDR3 region has 13 residues. The V gene lost 3 bases and the J gene lost 5 bases, with 7 bases spanning the gap. The DNA of the CDR3 is TGTGCCAGCAGTTTTGTCGGTACCGGGGAGCTGTTTTTT. Its protein product is CASSFVGTGELFF.

CDR3 sequence reads: CASSLEGDVYNEQFF. CDR3 in DNA: TGTGCCAGCAGCTTAGAGGGGGACGTATACAATGAGCAGTTCTTC. The V call is TRBV7-2, the J call TRBJ2-1; possibly TRBD1 for D (6 bases). CDR3 length: 15 residues. Germline-derived CDR1 and CDR2 are SGHTA and FQGNSA. Trimming removed 1 base at V and 4 bases at J, with 11 bases between.